The 28 T cell receptor beta chains below all came from one sample that was sequenced in a study of blood T cell repertoires in COVID-19. Sequencing used immunoSEQ multiplex PCR; TCRdb keeps in-frame clones, though not all of them. The sample gives about 210,000 clones, 85% to 90% of which show up once; approximately 0.75% is in the top ten. Sequenced: peripheral blood. These receptors all come from a woman in her sixties or seventies with acute or convalescent COVID-19.

V usage is TRBV13 and J usage is TRBJ1-1; the match to TRBD1 covers 9 bases. Germline V gene data show CDR1 as PRHDT and CDR2 as FYEKMQ (reference sequence). With V trimmed by 5 bases and J by 2 bases, 6 bases remained unmatched. CDR3 length equals 15 residues. CDR3 nucleotides: TGTGCCAGCAGCGCCCAGGGACAGGGTAACACTGAAGCTTTCTTT. Its translation is CASSAQGQGNTEAFF.

V gene TRBV7-6 combines with J gene TRBJ2-1; D may be TRBD1 (5 bases). CDR1 is SGHVS and CDR2 is FNYEAQ in the germline V gene. The V end lost 4 bases, the J end lost 7 bases, and 11 bases lay between the germline ends. The CDR3 has 13 amino acids. CDR3 protein: CASSWGFGNEQFF. For the CDR3, the DNA is TGTGCCAGCAGCTGGGGCTTCGGGAATGAGCAGTTCTTC.

The chain carries TRBV3-1 (or the pseudogene TRBV3-2) and TRBJ1-4; 10 nucleotides agree with TRBD1. In germline, CDR1 is LGHDT, CDR2 YNNKEL (reference sequence). The V segment lost 5 bases and the J segment 8 bases; nucleotides outside the gene matches: 11. This CDR3 region has 16 residues. The CDR3 region has the DNA TGTGCCAGCAGCGACCCCGGGACAGGGGTTCGGGAAAAACTGTTTTTT. Residues: CASSDPGTGVREKLFF.

The chain uses TRBV12-3 or TRBV12-4 and TRBJ2-7; D is unclear. Trimming took off 5 bases at V and 6 bases at J, with 14 bases between the two ends. The CDR3 has 13 amino acids. This chain's CDR3 is CASSIQAKLEQYF. The DNA of the CDR3 is TGTGCCAGCAGTATCCAAGCGAAACTCGAGCAGTACTTC.

The CDR3 here is CSVARGGWYGNTIYF. CDR3 sequence (DNA): TGCAGCGTTGCCCGCGGGGGGTGGTATGGAAACACCATATATTTT. V gene TRBV29-1 combines with J gene TRBJ1-3, with a weak D call TRBD1 (5 bases). Trimming removed 4 bases at V and 3 bases at J, with 16 bases between. The CDR3 length is 15 residues. In germline, CDR1 is SQVTM, CDR2 ANQGSEA.

This clone was detected a few times. The same CDR3 arises from other DNA sequences in this sample as well. The J gene is TRBJ2-3, the V gene TRBV7-3, with TRBD2 matching 8 bases. The junction had 1 base not matched to a gene; V was cut back by 2 bases and J by 0 bases. CDR3 length: 15 residues. Looked up from germline, CDR1 is SGHTA and CDR2 is FQGTGA. The chain's CDR3 is CASSLAGGSTDTQYF. In DNA, the CDR3 is TGTGCCAGCAGCTTAGCGGGGGGTAGCACAGATACGCAGTATTTT.

The chain couples TRBV6-5 to TRBJ2-2, with 12 bases matching TRBD1. The length of the CDR3 is 15 residues. Per germline, CDR1 MNHEY and CDR2 SVGAGI. After removal of 8 bases from V and 5 bases from J, the junction contained 6 bases not matched to a gene. The DNA of the CDR3 is TGTGCCAGCCAGGGACAGGGGGCGAGAACCGGGGAGCTGTTTTTT. This translates into CASQGQGARTGELFF.

The CDR3 DNA reads TGTGCCAGCAGTTTCGCCGGACAAGGGAACACCATATATTTT. Its protein product is CASSFAGQGNTIYF. The gene calls are TRBV6-5 and TRBJ1-3; D might be TRBD1 (5 bases). The CDR3 is made up of 14 amino acids. Trimming removed 4 bases at V and 7 bases at J, with 14 bases between. Per germline, CDR1 MNHEY and CDR2 SVGAGI.

The chain recombines TRBV7-3 with TRBJ2-3, with D perhaps matching TRBD2 (7 bases). The V end was cut by 1 base, the J end by 2 bases, with 10 bases between. The CDR3 has 15 residues. Germline V CDR1 and CDR2: SGHTA, FQGTGA. CDR3 region: CASSLIAGATDTQYF. In DNA form, the CDR3 reads TGTGCCAGCAGCTTAATCGCGGGGGCCACAGATACGCAGTATTTT. The full variable domain, with the rest looked up from reference TRBV7-3 and TRBJ2-3, is GAGVSQTPSNKVTEKGKYVELRCDPISGHTALYWYRQSLGQGPEFLIYFQGTGAADDSGLPNDRFFAVRPEGSVSTLKIQRTERGDSAVYLCASSLIAGATDTQYFGPGTRLTVL.

V gene TRBV13 combines with J gene TRBJ1-5, with D possibly matching TRBD1 (6 bases). This CDR3 has 20 amino acids. Looked up from germline, CDR1 is PRHDT and CDR2 is FYEKMQ (reference sequence). V was clipped by 0 bases and J by 4 bases, with 25 bases between them. The CDR3 region has the DNA TGTGCCAGCAGCTTAGGCCGGGGCCTGGGGGCCCCCCAGAGTAATCAGCCCCAGCATTTT. Residues: CASSLGRGLGAPQSNQPQHF.

This clone was seen more than once but under ten times. The chain carries TRBV4-1 and TRBJ1-5; 9 bases line up with TRBD1. The CDR3 covers 15 residues. Trimming cost V 4 bases and J 6 bases; bases outside gene matches: 7. Germline V CDR1 and CDR2: MGHRA, YSYEKL. The chain's CDR3 is CASSPKGQGRQPQHF. The CDR3 DNA follows: TGCGCCAGCAGCCCAAAAGGACAGGGGCGTCAGCCCCAGCATTTT.

The chain carries TRBV6-5 and TRBJ1-2; D is unclear. The CDR3 is 15 residues long. The germline CDR1 and CDR2 sequences are MNHEY and SVGAGI. Trimming removed 7 bases from V and 2 bases from J, with 17 bases in between. CDR3 sequence reads: CASTTQPAANYGYTF. Here the CDR3 DNA reads TGTGCCAGCACCACACAACCCGCGGCCAACTATGGCTACACCTTC.

This chain links TRBV7-9 with TRBJ1-2, with D possibly TRBD1 on 6 matching bases. The CDR3 has 13 residues. The germline CDR1 and CDR2 sequences are SEHNR and FQNEAQ (reference sequence). V shed 4 bases and J shed 8 bases, with 14 bases lying between them. CDR3 sequence: CASSYRTALGYTF. The CDR3 bases are TGTGCCAGCAGCTATCGGACAGCCTTAGGCTACACCTTC.

Only one count was recorded for this clone. The gene calls are TRBV3-1 (or the pseudogene TRBV3-2) and TRBJ1-6; D is uncertain. V was trimmed by 8 bases and J by 14 bases, leaving 13 bases between them. CDR1 and CDR2 (germline): LGHDT, YNNKEL (reference sequence). The CDR3 extends over 11 amino acids. CDR3 amino acids: CASDDPQALHF. CDR3 nucleotides: TGTGCCAGCGACGATCCGCAGGCCCTCCACTTT.

This chain connects TRBV6-4 to TRBJ1-2; 7 bases fit TRBD1. Germline V lookup: CDR1 MRHNA, CDR2 SNTAGT. V lost 3 bases, J lost 4 bases, and 5 bases stayed unmatched. The CDR3 loop spans 14 amino acids. The CDR3 nucleotides are TGTGCCAGCAGTGAAGGGGGCACTGGCTATGGCTACACCTTC. It is translated as CASSEGGTGYGYTF.

This clone was seen only once. The chain is built from TRBV18 and TRBJ1-1, with D perhaps TRBD1 (6 bases). V was clipped by 2 bases and J by 8 bases, with 15 bases between them. The CDR3 runs 14 residues. Germline CDR1 and CDR2: KGHSH and LQKENI. In DNA, the CDR3 is TGTGCCAGCTCACCAACGGGACAACTCCTAGAAGCTTTCTTT. This codes for CASSPTGQLLEAFF.

The chain combines TRBV28 with TRBJ1-2; 8 nucleotides agree with TRBD1. CDR3 length: 14 amino acids. V shed 6 bases and J 4 bases; nucleotides not matched to a gene: 7. Germline CDR1 is MDHEN and CDR2 is SYDVKM. The CDR3 is CASSYTGTGYGYTF. CDR3 DNA sequence: TGTGCCAGCAGCTATACCGGGACAGGCTATGGCTACACCTTC.

The rearrangement links TRBV6-4 to TRBJ2-1; D is unclear. Germline CDR1 and CDR2: MRHNA and SNTAGT. CDR3 size: 12 residues. V lost 3 bases and J lost 6, with 6 bases in between. Here the CDR3 reads CASSDGPNEQFF. In nucleotides, the CDR3 is TGTGCCAGCAGTGATGGCCCCAATGAGCAGTTCTTC.

The genes are TRBV6-5 and TRBJ2-7; 14 bases align to TRBD2. The CDR3 has 13 amino acids. V gave up 7 bases and J gave up 6 bases; unmatched junction bases: 2. Per germline, CDR1 MNHEY and CDR2 SVGAGI. CDR3 sequence: CASTGLAGAEQYF. The CDR3 DNA is TGTGCCAGCACGGGACTAGCGGGAGCCGAGCAGTACTTC.

This sequence joins TRBV29-1 and TRBJ1-1; D not certain. The CDR3 has 13 amino acids. Germline CDR1 reads SQVTM; CDR2 reads ANQGSEA. V lost 7 bases, J lost 4 bases, and 16 bases lay in between. The CDR3 sequence is CSADTGETTEAFF. DNA of the CDR3: TGCAGCGCCGACACCGGGGAAACCACTGAAGCTTTCTTT.

The rearrangement uses TRBV6-5 and TRBJ2-5; TRBD1 is a possible D gene (7 bases). Looked up from germline, CDR1 is MNHEY and CDR2 is SVGAGI. V lost 6 bases to trimming and J lost 5 bases, with 19 bases between them. The CDR3 sequence is 15 residues long. The DNA for the CDR3 is TGTGCCAGCAGACCCTGGAGGGGGCAAGGGGAGACCCAGTACTTC. Translated: CASRPWRGQGETQYF.

The chain combines TRBV29-1 with TRBJ2-1, with D unclear. Germline CDR1 is SQVTM and CDR2 is ANQGSEA. The CDR3 runs 12 residues. V lost 3 bases and J lost 3, with 6 bases in between. CDR3 protein: CSVESNYNEQFF. The CDR3 coding sequence is TGCAGCGTTGAGAGCAACTACAATGAGCAGTTCTTC.

The chain joins TRBV18 to TRBJ2-2; TRBD1 might be the D (6 bases). From germline, CDR1 is KGHSH and CDR2 LQKENI. The CDR3 is 15 residues long. V was cut by 6 bases and J by 2 bases, with 13 bases left in between. The CDR3 DNA reads TGTGCCAGCTCCCTTGGACAGACCAACACCGGGGAGCTGTTTTTT. The encoded protein is CASSLGQTNTGELFF.

This clone was seen just once. The rearrangement uses TRBV11-3 and TRBJ2-5; 7 positions match TRBD2. This CDR3 has 16 residues. Germline V lookup: CDR1 SGHNT, CDR2 YENEEA. V gave up 5 bases and J gave up 5 bases; unmatched junction bases: 14. The CDR3 reads CASSRGEQGVGETQYF. The CDR3 nucleotides are TGTGCCAGCAGCCGGGGGGAACAAGGGGTGGGCGAGACCCAGTACTTC.

J is TRBJ2-7 and V is TRBV7-6; D might be TRBD2 (6 bases). The CDR3 has 16 amino acids. Germline values: CDR1 SGHVS, CDR2 FNYEAQ. Trimming took off 5 bases at V and 0 bases at J, with 17 bases between the two ends. This CDR3 is CASSPLSSVRSYEQYF. The CDR3 DNA is TGTGCCAGCAGCCCGCTTTCTAGCGTACGCTCCTACGAGCAGTACTTC.

This chain links TRBV6-2 or TRBV6-3 with TRBJ1-1; TRBD1 might be the D (5 bases). V shed 4 bases and J shed 1 base, with 16 bases lying between them. The CDR3 spans 16 residues. The V gene's germline CDR1 is MNHEY and CDR2 SVGEGT. The DNA of the CDR3 is TGTGCCAGCAGTTTCCCATCAGGGAGGGCGAACACTGAAGCTTTCTTT. The encoded protein is CASSFPSGRANTEAFF.

This clone was found a few times. The V and J genes are TRBV4-2 and TRBJ2-3; D is unresolved. Germline V lookup: CDR1 LGHNA, CDR2 YNFKEQ. Trimming shortened V by 4 bases and J by 0 bases, and 5 bases separated the two germline ends. The length of the CDR3 is 13 residues. The CDR3 DNA sequence: TGTGCCAGCAGCCTCGGGAGCACAGATACGCAGTATTTT. It yields the protein CASSLGSTDTQYF.

The V and J genes are TRBV11-3 and TRBJ2-1, with 10 bases matching TRBD2. Looked up from germline, CDR1 is SGHNT and CDR2 is YENEEA. This CDR3 is built from 15 residues. Germline trimming cut 6 bases from V and 4 bases from J; bases unmatched to any gene: 6. DNA for the CDR3: TGTGCCAGCAGAGGGGGACTAGCGCCTTACAATGAGCAGTTCTTC. Protein product: CASRGGLAPYNEQFF.